Sequencing of this TCR beta chain was carried out in a study of blood T cell repertoires in COVID-19. At the level of the study: T cells, B-cell-depleted T cells, or PBMCs supplied cDNA or gDNA.

This CDR3 is 14 amino acids long. The J segment lost 6 bases and the V segment lost 5 bases, leaving 7 bases of the junction unmatched. From germline, CDR1 is MNHEY and CDR2 SVGAGI. This clone was observed a single time. Original analysis: Researchers report that nucleated cell counts were estimated from reference gene primer amplification. Here immunoSEQ multiplex PCR was the method, and the copy in TCRdb shows in-frame clones only, minus some. That table is the source of V, J and clone size, and D and trimming were worked out from the DNA. Found here are roughly 69,000 clones, about 84% of them singletons; the top ten hold roughly 13%. Seattle enrolled patients during active infection and tracked them longitudinally.

The sequencing input was peripheral blood. This TCR came from a man aged 45-65 years with COVID-19, enrolled during active disease. V gene TRBV6-5 combines with J gene TRBJ1-1, with 9 positions matching TRBD1. The CDR3 coding sequence is TGTGCCAGCAGTCACGGGGACAGGGTGGCTGAAGCTTTCTTT. This translates into CASSHGDRVAEAFF.